A single sample is the source of the 4 T cell receptor beta chains below, sequenced in a study of identical twins. TCRdb re-derived calls from the 5' RACE reads in MiXCR, one entry per CDR3 protein. The repertoire consists of under 300,000 distinct CDR3 sequences, with 11% to 15% occurring once and the leading ten covering 8.8%. Sequencing was carried out using memory (CD45RO+) T cells sorted from blood. The receptors were gathered from a woman aged 18-29 years in good health.

This clonotype was counted between two and nine times. The V gene is TRBV19, the J gene TRBJ2-1, with TRBD2 as a possible D gene (5 bases). CDR1 LNHDA and CDR2 SQIVND come from the germline V gene (reference sequence). V gave up 5 bases and J gave up 4 bases, with 12 bases separating them. There are 14 residues in the CDR3. In nucleotides, the CDR3 is TGTGCCAGTAGTCCACGGACTGGATACAATGAGCAGTTCTTC. Protein product: CASSPRTGYNEQFF.

This clonotype has only a few counts. The chain links TRBV11-2 to TRBJ2-1; D is perhaps TRBD1 (5 bases). The germline CDR1 and CDR2 sequences are SGHAT and FQNNGV. The CDR3 is 12 residues long. The V gene lost 4 bases and the J gene lost 12 bases, with 13 bases spanning the gap. The CDR3 DNA follows: TGTGCCAGCAGCTCCTCTAGACAGCTGCAGTTCTTC. The encoded protein is CASSSSRQLQFF.

This clonotype has at least ten counts. The J gene is TRBJ2-3, the V gene TRBV5-6; 12 bases map to TRBD2. The germline gives CDR1 SGHDT, CDR2 YYEEEE. Losses at the gene ends were 4 bases for V and 0 bases for J; bases not matched to a gene: 12. This CDR3 spans 19 amino acids. The CDR3 spells CASSPTTSGGTASTDTQYF. The CDR3 DNA sequence: TGTGCCAGCAGCCCTACTACTAGCGGGGGGACAGCTAGCACAGATACGCAGTATTTT. Full variable domain (missing parts from reference TRBV5-6 and TRBJ2-3): DAGVTQSPTHLIKTRGQQVTLRCSPKSGHDTVSWYQQALGQGPQFIFQYYEEEERQRGNFPDRFSGHQFPNYSSELNVNALLLGDSALYLCASSPTTSGGTASTDTQYFGPGTRLTVL.

This clonotype has a handful of counts. The V gene is TRBV7-2, the J gene TRBJ2-1, with 9 bases fitting TRBD2. Germline CDR1 and CDR2: SGHTA and FQGNSA. The V and J ends lost 5 bases and 9 bases, in that order; junction bases with no gene match: 8. The CDR3 spans 14 residues. CDR3 protein: CASSTMTSGIEQFF. The DNA of the CDR3 is TGTGCCAGCAGCACTATGACTAGCGGTATTGAGCAGTTCTTC.